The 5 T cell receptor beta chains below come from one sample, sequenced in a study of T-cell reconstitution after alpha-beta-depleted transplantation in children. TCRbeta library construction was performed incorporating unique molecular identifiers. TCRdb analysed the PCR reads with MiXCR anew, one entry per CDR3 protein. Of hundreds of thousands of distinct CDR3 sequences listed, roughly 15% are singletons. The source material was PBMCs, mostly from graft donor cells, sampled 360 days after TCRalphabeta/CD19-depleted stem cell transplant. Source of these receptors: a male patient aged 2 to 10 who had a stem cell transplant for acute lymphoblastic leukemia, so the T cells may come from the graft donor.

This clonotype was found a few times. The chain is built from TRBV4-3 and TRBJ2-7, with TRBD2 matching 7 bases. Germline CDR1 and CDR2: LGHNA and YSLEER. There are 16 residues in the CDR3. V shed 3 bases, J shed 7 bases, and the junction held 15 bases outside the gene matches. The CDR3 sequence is CASSHVLGLPFWEQYF. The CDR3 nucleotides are TGCGCCAGCAGCCATGTACTGGGACTACCCTTTTGGGAGCAGTACTTC.

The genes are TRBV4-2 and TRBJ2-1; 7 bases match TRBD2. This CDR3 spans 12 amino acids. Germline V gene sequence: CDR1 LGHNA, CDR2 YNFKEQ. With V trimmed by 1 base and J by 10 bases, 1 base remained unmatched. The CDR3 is CASSQAGGEQFF. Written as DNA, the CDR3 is TGTGCCAGCAGCCAAGCCGGGGGGGAGCAGTTCTTC.

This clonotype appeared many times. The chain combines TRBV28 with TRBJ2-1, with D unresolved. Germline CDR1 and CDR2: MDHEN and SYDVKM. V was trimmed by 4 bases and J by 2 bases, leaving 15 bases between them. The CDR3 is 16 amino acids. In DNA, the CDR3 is TGTGCCAGCAGTTCCGAGATCTACTCGACCTACAATGAGCAGTTCTTC. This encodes CASSSEIYSTYNEQFF.

In DNA, the CDR3 is TGCGCCAGCAGTGAGGAGGGTGCAGATACGCAGTATTTT. Translating gives CASSEEGADTQYF. The chain has TRBV10-2 and TRBJ2-3; perhaps TRBD2 as D (5 bases). Germline loops: CDR1 WSHSY, CDR2 SAAADI. V dropped 2 bases and J dropped 4 bases, with 7 bases sitting between them. The CDR3 is 13 amino acids.

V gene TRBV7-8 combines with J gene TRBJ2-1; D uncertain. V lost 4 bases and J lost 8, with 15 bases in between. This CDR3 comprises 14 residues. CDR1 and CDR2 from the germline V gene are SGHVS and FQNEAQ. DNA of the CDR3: TGTGCCAGCAGCTCGACTGGGTGGCTGGATGAGCAGTTCTTC. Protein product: CASSSTGWLDEQFF.